One and the same sample provided the 5 T cell receptor beta chains below, sequenced in a study of CD8 T cells in ankylosing spondylitis. Study-wide findings and caveats: Characteristic of ankylosing spondylitis blood, it appeared, was a TCR beta motif comprising about eight highly homologous variants.

Their antigens are not known. TCRdb ran MiXCR on the 5' RACE reads and lists one entry per CDR3 protein. The sample consists of 700,000 to 1,000,000 distinct CDR3 sequences, approximately 10% of them appearing once. The sequenced sample was blood, either unsorted or a sorted T cell fraction (not recorded which). Source of these receptors: a male donor with ankylosing spondylitis.

This clonotype was observed many times. The CDR3 bases are TGTGCCAGCAGCGCGGACAGGGGGGACACTGAAGCTTTCTTT. Its translation: CASSADRGDTEAFF. The V gene is TRBV7-2, the J gene TRBJ1-1; the match to TRBD1 covers 10 bases. Germline lookup yields CDR1 SGHTA and CDR2 FQGNSA. This CDR3 contains 14 residues. V shed 5 bases and J 3 bases; nucleotides not matched to a gene: 3.

This clonotype appeared a few times. The J gene is TRBJ2-5, the V gene TRBV7-9; 8 positions agree with TRBD1. CDR1 and CDR2 (germline): SEHNR, FQNEAQ (reference sequence). With V trimmed by 1 base and J by 5 bases, 12 bases remained unmatched. There are 17 residues in the CDR3. The CDR3, as DNA: TGTGCCAGCAGCTTAGACCTCGGGACAGGACGCACGGAGACCCAGTACTTC. Protein product: CASSLDLGTGRTETQYF.

The genes are TRBV5-1 and TRBJ1-6; TRBD1 matches 8 bases. Germline V gives CDR1 SGHRS, CDR2 YFSETQ. The CDR3 is 13 amino acids. V was clipped by 5 bases and J by 7 bases; unmatched bases: 2. CDR3 DNA sequence: TGCGCCAGCAGTACAGGGGGAAATTCACCCCTCCACTTT. This sequence encodes CASSTGGNSPLHF.

The sample holds a few counts of this clonotype. The rearrangement uses TRBV7-2 and TRBJ2-5; TRBD1 or TRBD2 may be the D gene (5 bases each). Germline loops: CDR1 SGHTA, CDR2 FQGNSA. The CDR3 runs 16 residues. V lost 0 bases and J lost 5, with 16 bases in between. CDR3 nucleotides: TGTGCCAGCAGCTTAGCGGGGTGGGGACGGAAGGAGACCCAGTACTTC. This sequence encodes CASSLAGWGRKETQYF.

This clonotype showed up just a few times. The chain has TRBV7-8 and TRBJ1-2; D gene uncertain. The germline gives CDR1 SGHVS, CDR2 FQNEAQ. This CDR3 contains 15 residues. Trimming pared 4 bases from V and 3 bases from J, leaving 15 bases between. In DNA, the CDR3 is TGTGCCAGCAGCTCACGAAGAGGCGCAGACTATGGCTACACCTTC. Translating gives CASSSRRGADYGYTF.